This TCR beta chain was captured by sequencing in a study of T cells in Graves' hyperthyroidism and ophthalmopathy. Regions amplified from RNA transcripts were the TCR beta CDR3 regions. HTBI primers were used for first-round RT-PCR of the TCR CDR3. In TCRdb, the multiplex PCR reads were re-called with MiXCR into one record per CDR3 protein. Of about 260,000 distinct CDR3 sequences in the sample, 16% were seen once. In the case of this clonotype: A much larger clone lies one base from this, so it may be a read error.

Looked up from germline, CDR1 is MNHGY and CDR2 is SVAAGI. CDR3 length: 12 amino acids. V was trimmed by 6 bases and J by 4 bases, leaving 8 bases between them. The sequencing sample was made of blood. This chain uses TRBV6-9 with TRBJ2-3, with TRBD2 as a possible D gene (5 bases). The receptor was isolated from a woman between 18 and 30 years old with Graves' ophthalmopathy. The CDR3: CASRTRADTQYF. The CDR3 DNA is TGTGCCAGCAGAACTAGGGCAGATACGCAGTATTTT.